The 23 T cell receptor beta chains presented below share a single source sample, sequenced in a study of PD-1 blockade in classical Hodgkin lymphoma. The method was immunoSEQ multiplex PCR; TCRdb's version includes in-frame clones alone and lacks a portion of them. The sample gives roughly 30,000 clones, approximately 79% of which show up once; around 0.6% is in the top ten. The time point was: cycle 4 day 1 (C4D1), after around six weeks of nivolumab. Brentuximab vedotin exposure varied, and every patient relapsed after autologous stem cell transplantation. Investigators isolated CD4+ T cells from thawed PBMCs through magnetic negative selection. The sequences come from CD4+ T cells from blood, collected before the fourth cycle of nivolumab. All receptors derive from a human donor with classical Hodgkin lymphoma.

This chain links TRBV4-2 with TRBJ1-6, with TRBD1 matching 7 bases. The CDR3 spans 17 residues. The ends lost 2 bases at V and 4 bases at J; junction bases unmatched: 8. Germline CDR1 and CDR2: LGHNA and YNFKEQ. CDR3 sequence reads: CASSQLSGTAYNSPLHF. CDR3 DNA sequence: TGTGCCAGCAGCCAATTGTCCGGGACAGCTTATAATTCACCCCTCCACTTT.

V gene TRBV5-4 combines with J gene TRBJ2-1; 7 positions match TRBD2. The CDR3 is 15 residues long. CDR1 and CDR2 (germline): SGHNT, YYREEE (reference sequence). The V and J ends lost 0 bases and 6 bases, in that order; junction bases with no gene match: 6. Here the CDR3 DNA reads TGTGCCAGCAGCTTGGGAGGGTCGGGGGGCAATGAGCAGTTCTTC. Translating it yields CASSLGGSGGNEQFF.

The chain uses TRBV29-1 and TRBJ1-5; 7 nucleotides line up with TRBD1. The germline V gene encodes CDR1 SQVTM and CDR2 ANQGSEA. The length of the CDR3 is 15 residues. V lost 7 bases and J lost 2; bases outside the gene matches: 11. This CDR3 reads CSDLGQVFCNQPQHF. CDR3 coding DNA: TGCAGCGACCTAGGACAGGTCTTTTGCAATCAGCCCCAGCATTTT.

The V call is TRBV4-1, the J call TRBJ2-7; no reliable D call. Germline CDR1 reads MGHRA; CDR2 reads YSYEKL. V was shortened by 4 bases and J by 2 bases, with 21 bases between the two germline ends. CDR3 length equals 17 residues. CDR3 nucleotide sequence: TGCGCCAGCAGCCCCCATTTTATCCCCGTTTACCCCTACGAGCAGTACTTC. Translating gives CASSPHFIPVYPYEQYF.

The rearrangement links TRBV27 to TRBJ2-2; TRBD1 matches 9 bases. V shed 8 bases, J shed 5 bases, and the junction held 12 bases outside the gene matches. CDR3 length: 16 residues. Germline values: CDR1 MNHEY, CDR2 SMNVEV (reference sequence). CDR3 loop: CASLPGTGRGTGELFF. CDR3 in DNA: TGTGCCAGCCTACCCGGGACAGGGAGAGGGACCGGGGAGCTGTTTTTT.

CDR3 protein: CASTTRLIFNQPQHF. CDR3 coding DNA: TGTGCCAGCACCACGAGGTTAATCTTCAATCAGCCCCAGCATTTT. This sequence joins TRBV28 and TRBJ1-5; D is unresolved. Trimming took 7 bases from V and 3 from J, leaving 16 bases between them. The CDR3 has 15 residues. CDR1 and CDR2 (germline): MDHEN, SYDVKM.

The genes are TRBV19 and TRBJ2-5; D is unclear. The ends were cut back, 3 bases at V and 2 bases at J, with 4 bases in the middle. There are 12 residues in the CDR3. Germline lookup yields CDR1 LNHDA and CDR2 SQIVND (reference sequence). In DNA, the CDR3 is TGTGCCAGTAGTATCGGGCAAGAGACCCAGTACTTC. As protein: CASSIGQETQYF.

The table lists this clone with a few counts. Here the CDR3 reads CASSLGQTSNQPQHF. The DNA of the CDR3 is TGTGCCAGCAGCTTAGGGCAAACTAGCAATCAGCCCCAGCATTTT. The chain employs TRBV7-9 and TRBJ1-5; D not certain. The germline gives CDR1 SEHNR, CDR2 FQNEAQ (reference sequence). Trimming took 1 base from V and 0 from J, leaving 7 bases between them. The CDR3 sequence is 15 residues long.

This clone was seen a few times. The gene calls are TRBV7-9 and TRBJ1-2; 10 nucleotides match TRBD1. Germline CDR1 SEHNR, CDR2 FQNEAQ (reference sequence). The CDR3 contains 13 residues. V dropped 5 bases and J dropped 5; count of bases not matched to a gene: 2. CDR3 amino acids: CASSTGQGYGYTF. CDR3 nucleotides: TGTGCCAGCAGCACGGGACAGGGGTATGGCTACACCTTC.

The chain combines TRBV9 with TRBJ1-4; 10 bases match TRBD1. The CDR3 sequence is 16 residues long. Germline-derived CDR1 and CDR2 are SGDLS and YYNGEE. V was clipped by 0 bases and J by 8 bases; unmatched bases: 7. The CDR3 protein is CASSVGGTGDEEKLFF. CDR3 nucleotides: TGTGCCAGCAGCGTAGGGGGGACAGGGGACGAAGAAAAACTGTTTTTT.

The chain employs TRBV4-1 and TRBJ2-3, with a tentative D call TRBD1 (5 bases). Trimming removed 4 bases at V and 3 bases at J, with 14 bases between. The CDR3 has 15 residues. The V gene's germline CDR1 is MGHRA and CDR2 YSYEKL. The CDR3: CASSPRRAYTDTQYF. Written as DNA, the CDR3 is TGCGCCAGCAGCCCCCGCAGGGCATATACAGATACGCAGTATTTT.

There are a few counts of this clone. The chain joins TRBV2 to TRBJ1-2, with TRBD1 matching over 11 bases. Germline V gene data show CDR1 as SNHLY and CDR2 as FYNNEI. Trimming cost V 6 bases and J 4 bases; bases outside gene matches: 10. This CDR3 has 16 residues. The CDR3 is CASSYLGTGGFYGYTF. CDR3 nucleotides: TGTGCCAGCAGCTACCTCGGGACAGGGGGATTCTATGGCTACACCTTC.

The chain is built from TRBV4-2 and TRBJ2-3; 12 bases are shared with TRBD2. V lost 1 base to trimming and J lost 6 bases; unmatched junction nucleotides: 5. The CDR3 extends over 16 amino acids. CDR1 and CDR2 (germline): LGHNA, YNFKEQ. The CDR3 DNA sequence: TGTGCCAGCAGCCAAGGGAGGACTAGCGGGGAGGATACGCAGTATTTT. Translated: CASSQGRTSGEDTQYF.

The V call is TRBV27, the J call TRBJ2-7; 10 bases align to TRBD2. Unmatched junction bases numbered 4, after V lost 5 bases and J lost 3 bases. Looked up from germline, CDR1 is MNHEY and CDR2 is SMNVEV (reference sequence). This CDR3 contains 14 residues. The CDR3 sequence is CASSGAGGLYEQYF. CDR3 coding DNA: TGTGCCAGCAGTGGAGCGGGAGGGCTCTACGAGCAGTACTTC.

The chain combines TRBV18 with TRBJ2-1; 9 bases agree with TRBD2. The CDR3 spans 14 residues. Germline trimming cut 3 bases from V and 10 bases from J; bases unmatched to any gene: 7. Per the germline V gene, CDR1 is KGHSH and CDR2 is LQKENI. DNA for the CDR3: TGTGCCAGCTCACCTGAAACCCTAGCGGGGGAGCAGTTCTTC. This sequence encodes CASSPETLAGEQFF.

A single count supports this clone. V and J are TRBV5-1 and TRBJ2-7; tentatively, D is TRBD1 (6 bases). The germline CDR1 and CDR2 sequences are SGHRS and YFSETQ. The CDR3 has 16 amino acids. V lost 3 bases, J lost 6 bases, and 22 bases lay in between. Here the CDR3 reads CASSSLSGNRALEQYF. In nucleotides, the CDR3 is TGCGCCAGCAGCTCACTTTCCGGGAACAGGGCCCTCGAGCAGTACTTC.

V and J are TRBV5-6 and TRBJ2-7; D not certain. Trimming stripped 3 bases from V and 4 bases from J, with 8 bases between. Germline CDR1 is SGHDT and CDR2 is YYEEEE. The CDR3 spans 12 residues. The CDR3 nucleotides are TGTGCCAGCAGCTCTCAGAAATACGAGCAGTACTTC. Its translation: CASSSQKYEQYF.

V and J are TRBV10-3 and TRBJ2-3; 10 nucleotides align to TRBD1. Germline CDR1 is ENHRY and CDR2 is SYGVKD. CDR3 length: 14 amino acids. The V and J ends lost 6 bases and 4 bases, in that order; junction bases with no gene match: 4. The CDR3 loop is CAIRGQGSADTQYF. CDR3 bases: TGTGCCATCAGGGGACAGGGGAGCGCAGATACGCAGTATTTT.

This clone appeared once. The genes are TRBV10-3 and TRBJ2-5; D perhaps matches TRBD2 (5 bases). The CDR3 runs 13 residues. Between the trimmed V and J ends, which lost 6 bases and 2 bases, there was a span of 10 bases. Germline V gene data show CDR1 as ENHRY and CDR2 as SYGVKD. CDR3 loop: CAIRGGIQETQYF. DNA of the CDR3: TGTGCCATCAGAGGAGGAATTCAAGAGACCCAGTACTTC.

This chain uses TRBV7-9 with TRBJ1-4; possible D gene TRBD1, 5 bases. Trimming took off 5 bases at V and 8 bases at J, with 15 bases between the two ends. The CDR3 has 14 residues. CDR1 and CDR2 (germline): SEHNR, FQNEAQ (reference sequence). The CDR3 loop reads CASSMDLKGEKLFF. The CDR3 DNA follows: TGTGCCAGCAGCATGGACCTCAAGGGGGAAAAACTGTTTTTT.

The CDR3 bases are TGTGCCAGCAGTTGGCTTGATACCCAGTACTTC. Translating it yields CASSWLDTQYF. V and J are TRBV6-6 and TRBJ2-5; D uncertain. CDR3 length equals 11 residues. The V end was cut by 4 bases, the J end by 8 bases, with 8 bases between. CDR1 and CDR2 from the germline V gene are MNHNY and SVGAGI (reference sequence).

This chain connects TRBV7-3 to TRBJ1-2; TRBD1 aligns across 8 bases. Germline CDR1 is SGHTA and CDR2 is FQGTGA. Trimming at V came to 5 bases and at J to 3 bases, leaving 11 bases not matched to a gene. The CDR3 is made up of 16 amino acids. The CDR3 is CASSRQGQRDYYGYTF. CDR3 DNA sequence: TGTGCCAGCAGCCGACAGGGGCAGCGGGATTACTATGGCTACACCTTC.

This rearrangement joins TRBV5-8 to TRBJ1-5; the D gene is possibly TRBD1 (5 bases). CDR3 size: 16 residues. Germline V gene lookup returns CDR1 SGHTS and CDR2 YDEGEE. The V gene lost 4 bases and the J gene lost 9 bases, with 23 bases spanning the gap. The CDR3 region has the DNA TGTGCCAGCAGCAAAACCGGGGCGAGGGTTGGAAGGCCCCAGCATTTT. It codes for CASSKTGARVGRPQHF.